The 31 T cell receptor beta chains below were found in one sample sequenced in a study of CD8 T cells in Susac syndrome. RNA was extracted with the RNeasy kit, and a quantity of about 0.45 to 1 ug was reverse transcribed using random hexamers. MiXCR was run by TCRdb on the immunoSEQ multiplex PCR reads, yielding one entry per CDR3 protein. This table holds roughly 330,000 distinct CDR3 sequences, about 90% found once. Sequenced: CD4+ T cells from PBMCs. All receptors derive from a human donor with multiple sclerosis.

This clonotype has just one count. The gene calls are TRBV5-1 and TRBJ1-5; D uncertain. V was shortened by 0 bases and J by 6 bases, with 13 bases between the two germline ends. The CDR3 spans 15 residues. Germline lookup yields CDR1 SGHRS and CDR2 YFSETQ. The CDR3 DNA reads as TGCGCCAGCAGCTTGGGGGTAGGGTCTGGTCAGCCCCAGCATTTT. This encodes CASSLGVGSGQPQHF.

V is TRBV6-5 and J is TRBJ1-5; 9 bases are a match to TRBD1. This CDR3 has 15 residues. Germline values: CDR1 MNHEY, CDR2 SVGAGI. The junction had 4 bases not matched to a gene; V was cut back by 0 bases and J by 7 bases. The CDR3 nucleotides read TGTGCCAGCAGTTACTCGCGACAGGGGGGACAGCCCCAGCATTTT. Its protein product is CASSYSRQGGQPQHF.

J is TRBJ1-1 and V is TRBV6-5, with D perhaps matching TRBD1 (5 bases). Germline lookup yields CDR1 MNHEY and CDR2 SVGAGI. The CDR3 covers 19 residues. V dropped 0 bases and J dropped 1 base, with 21 bases sitting between them. The CDR3 here is CASSYSIGGGYASNTEAFF. The DNA of the CDR3 is TGTGCCAGCAGTTACTCGATAGGCGGGGGTTATGCGTCGAACACTGAAGCTTTCTTT.

The genes are TRBV18 and TRBJ1-5; a possible D gene is TRBD1 (5 bases). V was clipped by 2 bases and J by 4 bases, with 9 bases between them. In germline, CDR1 is KGHSH, CDR2 LQKENI. The CDR3 sequence is 14 residues long. Here the CDR3 DNA reads TGTGCCAGCTCACCAAGCGGGGCAAATCAGCCCCAGCATTTT. It yields the protein CASSPSGANQPQHF.

This clonotype has a single count. The chain recombines TRBV19 with TRBJ2-2; TRBD1 matches 10 bases. The germline gives CDR1 LNHDA, CDR2 SQIVND (reference sequence). Unmatched junction bases numbered 9, after V lost 5 bases and J lost 3 bases. This CDR3 region has 17 residues. The CDR3 bases are TGTGCCAGTAGTTCCGCTAGGGACAGGGGTTACACCGGGGAGCTGTTTTTT. Translating it yields CASSSARDRGYTGELFF. The entire variable domain, with the rest obtained from reference TRBV19 and TRBJ2-2, is as follows: DGGITQSPKYLFRKEGQNVTLSCEQNLNHDAMYWYRQDPGQGLRLIYYSQIVNDFQKGDIAEGYSVSREKKESFPLTVTSAQKNPTAFYLCASSSARDRGYTGELFFGEGSRLTVL.

To note about this clonotype: The junction and the germline gene differ at one end; a read error may be behind it. The chain joins TRBV5-1 to TRBJ2-1; 8 positions match TRBD2. Germline assignment: CDR1 SGHRS and CDR2 YFSETQ. The CDR3 is 14 amino acids. CDR3 sequence (DNA): TGTGCCAGCAGCTTAGCGGGGACCTACAATGAGCAGTTCTTC. Its protein is CASSLAGTYNEQFF.

The genes are TRBV4-1 and TRBJ2-1; 8 bases line up with TRBD2. V was clipped by 0 bases and J by 10 bases; unmatched bases: 17. Germline-derived CDR1 and CDR2 are MGHRA and YSYEKL. CDR3 length: 18 amino acids. CDR3 DNA sequence: TGCGCCAGCAGCCAAGATCGACGAAGTAGCGGGGACTCCCGGGAGCAGTTCTTC. This encodes CASSQDRRSSGDSREQFF.

The chain couples TRBV29-1 to TRBJ1-2; D gene unclear. The germline V and J ends were trimmed by 3 bases and 1 base, with 9 bases remaining between them. Germline CDR1 and CDR2: SQVTM and ANQGSEA. The CDR3 contains 13 residues. The CDR3 here is CSVDGLVNYGYTF. Written as DNA, the CDR3 is TGCAGCGTTGACGGGCTGGTTAACTATGGCTACACCTTC.

The rearrangement uses TRBV13 and TRBJ2-5; TRBD2 matches at 13 bases. Germline V gene data show CDR1 as PRHDT and CDR2 as FYEKMQ (reference sequence). The junction had 16 bases not matched to a gene; V was cut back by 5 bases and J by 7 bases. The CDR3 is made up of 18 amino acids. CDR3 sequence: CASSLPTSGGSPPGTQYF. In DNA form, the CDR3 reads TGTGCCAGCAGCCTCCCGACTAGCGGGGGGTCCCCCCCCGGGACCCAGTACTTC.

The chain recombines TRBV30 with TRBJ2-2; 7 bases line up with TRBD1. Germline loops: CDR1 GTSNPN, CDR2 SVGIG (reference sequence). With 5 bases clipped from V and 5 bases from J, the junction kept 11 bases outside the gene matches. This CDR3 region has 15 residues. The CDR3 DNA sequence: TGTGCCTGGGAGACAGGGTTTAGGGGTACCGGGGAGCTGTTTTTT. Amino acid sequence: CAWETGFRGTGELFF.

The V and J genes are TRBV20-1 and TRBJ1-6, with a tentative D call TRBD1 (5 bases). Trimming shortened V by 6 bases and J by 5 bases, and 11 bases separated the two germline ends. From germline, CDR1 is DFQATT and CDR2 SNEGSKA (reference sequence). This CDR3 spans 13 amino acids. Here the CDR3 DNA reads TGCAGTGCGAGGGACGGCAATAATTCACCCCTCCACTTT. It is translated as CSARDGNNSPLHF.

This clonotype has a single count. The rearrangement links TRBV21-1 to TRBJ2-3; the table's D call TRBD2 went unverified against the DNA. TRBV21-1 is a known pseudogene. The CDR3 runs to 15 residues. The CDR3 DNA reads as TGTGCCAGCAGCCCCTCGGATCGGTACACAGATACGCAGTATTTT. The encoded protein is CASSPSDRYTDTQYF.

The chain uses TRBV5-1 and TRBJ1-4; no reliable D call. The CDR3 totals 17 residues. CDR1 is SGHRS and CDR2 is YFSETQ in the germline V gene. Deletions cut 1 base from V and 0 bases from J, with 13 bases between. CDR3 DNA sequence: TGCGCCAGCAGCTTGATCGGAACCGGGGCAACTAATGAAAAACTGTTTTTT. Its protein product is CASSLIGTGATNEKLFF. Full variable domain (missing parts from reference TRBV5-1 and TRBJ1-4): KAGVTQTPRYLIKTRGQQVTLSCSPISGHRSVSWYQQTPGQGLQFLFEYFSETQRNKGNFPGRFSGRQFSNSRSEMNVSTLELGDSALYLCASSLIGTGATNEKLFFGSGTQLSVL.

The rearrangement uses TRBV2 and TRBJ2-2; 7 positions agree with TRBD2. V was clipped by 7 bases and J by 3 bases; unmatched bases: 11. This CDR3 region has 16 residues. The germline gives CDR1 SNHLY, CDR2 FYNNEI. CDR3 sequence: CASIFVVAGDTGELFF. The CDR3 DNA sequence: TGTGCCAGCATCTTTGTAGTGGCGGGGGACACCGGGGAGCTGTTTTTT. The full variable domain, its missing parts supplied by reference TRBV2 and TRBJ2-2, is EPEVTQTPSHQVTQMGQEVILRCVPISNHLYFYWYRQILGQKVEFLVSFYNNEISEKSEIFDDQFSVERPDGSNFTLKIRSTKLEDSAMYFCASIFVVAGDTGELFFGEGSRLTVL.

This CDR3 is CASSLRSLNTEAFF. CDR3 nucleotide sequence: TGTGCCAGCAGCTTACGCAGCCTGAACACTGAAGCTTTCTTT. The chain joins TRBV7-9 to TRBJ1-1; D is unclear. CDR3 length: 14 amino acids. The germline V and J ends were trimmed by 2 bases and 0 bases, with 7 bases remaining between them. Germline CDR1 is SEHNR and CDR2 is FQNEAQ (reference sequence).

This clonotype appeared once. One end of the junction does not line up with germline, which may come from a read error. This rearrangement joins TRBV12-3 or TRBV12-4 to TRBJ1-2; unclear D gene. The CDR3 sequence is 13 residues long. The CDR3 region is CASSFGWNYGYTF. CDR3 nucleotide sequence: TGTGCCAGTAGTTTCGGCTGGAACTATGGCTACACCTTC.

This clonotype was picked up one time. The chain has TRBV7-9 and TRBJ2-5; TRBD1 matches at 10 bases. Trimming took 6 bases from V and 4 from J; bases not matched to a gene: 8. There are 15 residues in the CDR3. Germline V gives CDR1 SEHNR, CDR2 FQNEAQ (reference sequence). CDR3 sequence: CASRPRQGAGETQYF. CDR3 nucleotides: TGTGCCAGCAGACCTAGACAGGGGGCAGGAGAGACCCAGTACTTC. The full variable domain, its missing parts supplied by reference TRBV7-9 and TRBJ2-5, is DTGVSQNPRHKITKRGQNVTFRCDPISEHNRLYWYRQTLGQGPEFLTYFQNEAQLEKSRLLSDRFSAERPKGSFSTLEIQRTEQGDSAMYLCASRPRQGAGETQYFGPGTRLLVL.

The V and J genes are TRBV7-2 and TRBJ2-5; D remains ambiguous. Germline V gene data show CDR1 as SGHTA and CDR2 as FQGNSA. Trimming cost V 5 bases and J 0 bases, with 10 bases left between them. The CDR3 has 14 residues. The CDR3 nucleotides are TGTGCCAGCAGCGTAAGAAGAAACCAAGAGACCCAGTACTTC. Its translation: CASSVRRNQETQYF.

The chain couples TRBV6-5 to TRBJ1-1, with D unclear. CDR3 size: 16 residues. Germline CDR1 and CDR2: MNHEY and SVGAGI. The V gene lost 2 bases and the J gene lost 4 bases, with 17 bases spanning the gap. As DNA, the CDR3 is TGTGCCAGCAGTTACGGCCGGGTGCGAGAGGGCACTGAAGCTTTCTTT. It codes for CASSYGRVREGTEAFF.

This clonotype was seen once. The rearrangement links TRBV12-3 or TRBV12-4 to TRBJ2-2; TRBD2 matches 8 bases. The CDR3 extends over 14 amino acids. V shed 6 bases, J shed 3 bases, and the junction held 3 bases outside the gene matches. CDR3: CASRVTSDTGELFF. CDR3 DNA: TGTGCCAGCAGAGTGACTAGCGACACCGGGGAGCTGTTTTTT.

The chain joins TRBV7-6 to TRBJ2-6; D gene uncertain. This CDR3 contains 17 residues. The germline V gene has CDR1 SGHVS and CDR2 FNYEAQ. The ends were cut back, 4 bases at V and 0 bases at J, with 13 bases in the middle. The CDR3 DNA is TGTGCCAGCAGCTCCGGACGGGCGAGCTCTGGGGCCAACGTCCTGACTTTC. Protein product: CASSSGRASSGANVLTF.

The chain joins TRBV7-3 to TRBJ2-6; D perhaps matches TRBD2 (7 bases). Deletions cut 4 bases from V and 2 bases from J, with 18 bases between. The CDR3 runs 18 residues. Germline CDR1 is SGHTA and CDR2 is FQGTGA. This chain's CDR3 is CASSWGGGGAAGANVLTF. In DNA, the CDR3 is TGTGCCAGCAGCTGGGGCGGAGGGGGGGCGGCTGGGGCCAACGTCCTGACTTTC.

In regard to this clonotype: The germline gene is not matched at one end of the junction; a read error may be the cause. V and J are TRBV7-7 and TRBJ2-1, with 10 bases matching TRBD1. The germline V gene encodes CDR1 SSHAT and CDR2 FNYEAQ (reference sequence). This CDR3 is 13 amino acids long. The CDR3 is CASSADRGDEQFF. The CDR3 DNA follows: TGTGCTAGCAGCGCGGACAGGGGGGATGAGCAGTTCTTC. The entire variable domain, with the rest obtained from reference TRBV7-7 and TRBJ2-1, is as follows: GAGVSQSPRYKVTKRGQDVTLRCDPISSHATLYWYQQALGQGPEFLTYFNYEAQPDKSGLPSDRFSAERPEGSISTLTIQRTEQRDSAMYRCASSADRGDEQFFGPGTRLTVL.

J is TRBJ2-6 and V is TRBV5-4, with TRBD2 matching over 13 bases. After removal of 2 bases from V and 4 bases from J, the junction contained 6 bases not matched to a gene. CDR1 SGHNT and CDR2 YYREEE come from the germline V gene (reference sequence). This CDR3 has 18 amino acids. CDR3 in amino acids: CASSLPGLAGSGANVLTF. In nucleotides, the CDR3 is TGTGCCAGCAGCTTACCGGGACTAGCGGGATCCGGGGCCAACGTCCTGACTTTC. Drawing the rest from reference TRBV5-4 and TRBJ2-6, the complete variable domain is ETGVTQSPTHLIKTRGQQVTLRCSSQSGHNTVSWYQQALGQGPQFIFQYYREEENGRGNFPPRFSGLQFPNYSSELNVNALELDDSALYLCASSLPGLAGSGANVLTFGAGSRLTVL.

This clonotype was seen once. This sequence joins TRBV6-1 and TRBJ2-1; TRBD2 matches 12 bases. This CDR3 has 16 residues. The J segment lost 4 bases and the V segment lost 6 bases, leaving 7 bases of the junction unmatched. Germline V gene data show CDR1 as MNHNS and CDR2 as SASEGT. This CDR3 reads CASRRTSGAGYNEQFF. The CDR3 region has the DNA TGTGCCAGCAGAAGGACTAGCGGGGCCGGATACAATGAGCAGTTCTTC.

This sequence joins TRBV5-1 and TRBJ2-5; 8 bases line up with TRBD2. CDR1 and CDR2 (germline): SGHRS, YFSETQ. The ends lost 6 bases at V and 5 bases at J; junction bases unmatched: 9. The CDR3 totals 14 residues. The CDR3 coding sequence is TGCGCCAGCATCGACCCGGGAGGGGGGGAGACCCAGTACTTC. Translating it yields CASIDPGGGETQYF.

The chain combines TRBV12-3 or TRBV12-4 with TRBJ1-1, with D possibly matching TRBD1 (6 bases). CDR3 length: 13 amino acids. V was pared by 3 bases and J by 10 bases, with 15 bases between. The DNA for the CDR3 is TGTGCCAGCAGTTTGGTACAGGGTGTCTCAGCTTTCTTT. Amino acids: CASSLVQGVSAFF.

V usage is TRBV12-3 or TRBV12-4 and J usage is TRBJ1-2; D uncertain. The CDR3 runs to 13 residues. Between the trimmed V and J ends, which lost 6 bases and 8 bases, there was a span of 16 bases. The CDR3 loop reads CASRPNGIEGYTF. CDR3 bases: TGTGCCAGCAGGCCTAACGGGATTGAAGGCTACACCTTC.

The V and J genes are TRBV7-9 and TRBJ2-7; maybe TRBD2 (5 bases). Trimming removed 0 bases at V and 4 bases at J, with 10 bases between. Germline V lookup: CDR1 SEHNR, CDR2 FQNEAQ (reference sequence). The CDR3 consists of 14 residues. CDR3 amino acids: CASSLAGVRYEQYF. CDR3 nucleotide sequence: TGTGCCAGCAGCTTAGCGGGAGTTAGGTACGAGCAGTACTTC.

This chain links TRBV19 with TRBJ2-5; TRBD1 or TRBD2 may be the D gene (5 bases each). V was cut by 3 bases and J by 4 bases, with 12 bases left in between. In germline, CDR1 is LNHDA, CDR2 SQIVND (reference sequence). This CDR3 is 14 amino acids long. The CDR3 here is CASSIISGTETQYF. CDR3 sequence (DNA): TGTGCCAGTAGTATCATCTCGGGGACAGAGACCCAGTACTTC.

The chain links TRBV3-1 to TRBJ2-5; the D is unclear. CDR1 and CDR2 (germline): LGHDT, YNNKEL (reference sequence). CDR3 length: 13 residues. Trimming cost V 4 bases and J 5 bases, with 11 bases left between them. This CDR3 reads CASSPFRSETQYF. As DNA, the CDR3 is TGTGCCAGCAGCCCGTTTCGGAGTGAGACCCAGTACTTC.